This record concerns one TCR beta chain sequence. The antigen is undetermined. With V trimmed by 7 bases and J by 10 bases, 4 bases remained unmatched. The CDR3 runs 13 residues. In germline, CDR1 is MDHEN, CDR2 SYDVKM. This sample was taken from a study of PD-1 blockade in classical Hodgkin lymphoma. Study conclusions and caveats: Repertoire differences have undefined causes, possibly disease activity or prior therapy. It was reported that newly diagnosed patients had less baseline TCR diversity than healthy donors.

Sequencing was performed with immunoSEQ multiplex PCR; in TCRdb, only in-frame clones are kept and a portion is missing. The repertoire holds about 17,000 clones, with 87% as singletons. The time point is: newly diagnosed, previously untreated cHL patient sample. Serving as comparison were PBMCs from newly diagnosed, untreated classical Hodgkin lymphoma, which were sequenced alongside the relapsed/refractory trial patients. This chain uses TRBV28 with TRBJ2-1; TRBD2 aligns across 13 bases. The source of this sequence is a human donor with classical Hodgkin lymphoma. The sequencing sample was made of peripheral blood mononuclear cells (PBMCs). The CDR3 loop reads CASTTSGRHEQFF. The CDR3 DNA is TGTGCCAGCACGACTAGCGGGAGGCACGAGCAGTTCTTC.